One sample yielded the 30 T cell receptor beta chains listed below, sequenced in a study of tumour-infiltrating T cells in Burkitt lymphoma (dated by TCRdb to the early 2020s). The method behind the library was the immunoSEQ multiplex PCR assay. This is the immuneACCESS table as TCRdb keeps it, with only in-frame sequences that have V and J called. A part of the clones is gone; compared with another copy, unresolved V genes explain less than half, and the rest is unexplained. This sample has about 6,600 clones in its table, and more than 75% of those were observed once. The leading ten clones occupy 8% to 13% of the sample. The sequenced sample was tumor tissue. Receptors originate from a human donor with Burkitt lymphoma.

V is TRBV7-2 and J is TRBJ2-3, with a weak D call TRBD2 (6 bases). This CDR3 has 16 residues. CDR1 SGHTA and CDR2 FQGNSA come from the germline V gene. Trimming stripped 1 base from V and 0 bases from J, with 11 bases between. The CDR3: CASSLGFSGSTDTQYF. CDR3 DNA sequence: TGTGCCAGCAGCTTAGGTTTTAGCGGCAGCACAGATACGCAGTATTTT. The full variable domain, with the rest looked up from reference TRBV7-2 and TRBJ2-3, is GAGVSQSPSNKVTEKGKDVELRCDPISGHTALYWYRQSLGQGLEFLIYFQGNSAPDKSGLPSDRFSAERTGGSVSTLTIQRTQQEDSAVYLCASSLGFSGSTDTQYFGPGTRLTVL.

This chain uses TRBV2 with TRBJ1-1, with unresolved D. CDR3 size: 12 residues. The germline gives CDR1 SNHLY, CDR2 FYNNEI. V was trimmed by 7 bases and J by 7 bases, leaving 13 bases between them. CDR3: CASNEILNEAFF. For the CDR3, the DNA is TGTGCCAGCAACGAGATTCTTAATGAAGCTTTCTTT.

In its sample, this clone was seen once. This chain joins TRBV5-1 and TRBJ1-4, with 7 positions matching TRBD1. The CDR3 is 14 residues long. Germline assignment: CDR1 SGHRS and CDR2 YFSETQ. Trimming cost V 0 bases and J 6 bases; bases outside gene matches: 2. CDR3 sequence: CASSLGDSHEKLFF. The DNA for the CDR3 is TGCGCCAGCAGCTTGGGGGACAGCCATGAAAAACTGTTTTTT. Looking up the rest from reference TRBV5-1 and TRBJ1-4 gives the full variable domain: KAGVTQTPRYLIKTRGQQVTLSCSPISGHRSVSWYQQTPGQGLQFLFEYFSETQRNKGNFPGRFSGRQFSNSRSEMNVSTLELGDSALYLCASSLGDSHEKLFFGSGTQLSVL.

The chain is built from TRBV5-1 and TRBJ2-1; D not certain. Looked up from germline, CDR1 is SGHRS and CDR2 is YFSETQ. The V end lost 0 bases, the J end lost 6 bases, and 13 bases lay between the germline ends. This CDR3 is 15 amino acids long. The CDR3 nucleotides read TGCGCCAGCAGCTTGGCCGGAACAGCCGGCAATGAGCAGTTCTTC. Translating it yields CASSLAGTAGNEQFF.

The CDR3 DNA follows: TGTGCCAGTAGTATCTCAGGGGGCGCGTCCAAAAACATTCAGTACTTC. It codes for CASSISGGASKNIQYF. The V and J genes are TRBV19 and TRBJ2-4; 8 nucleotides align to TRBD1. Germline values: CDR1 LNHDA, CDR2 SQIVND (reference sequence). The junction had 6 bases not matched to a gene; V was cut back by 3 bases and J by 2 bases. The CDR3 sequence is 16 residues long.

V usage is TRBV5-1 and J usage is TRBJ2-3, with 7 bases identical to TRBD1. This CDR3 has 14 residues. V lost 4 bases, J lost 0 bases, and 2 bases stayed unmatched. The germline V gene encodes CDR1 SGHRS and CDR2 YFSETQ. The CDR3 DNA reads TGCGCCAGCAGCGGACAGGCTAGCACAGATACGCAGTATTTT. Residues: CASSGQASTDTQYF.

The chain has TRBV10-3 and TRBJ2-2; D is perhaps TRBD2 (6 bases). Germline lookup yields CDR1 ENHRY and CDR2 SYGVKD. Trimming took off 2 bases at V and 2 bases at J, with 12 bases between the two ends. There are 16 residues in the CDR3. The CDR3 is CAISEQWAGNTGELFF. The CDR3 nucleotides read TGTGCCATCAGTGAGCAATGGGCGGGAAACACCGGGGAGCTGTTTTTT.

The rearrangement joins TRBV7-6 to TRBJ1-4; D may be TRBD1 (6 bases). Trimming left V 5 bases short and J 4 bases short, with 14 bases between. The V gene's germline CDR1 is SGHVS and CDR2 FNYEAQ. The CDR3 length is 15 residues. CDR3 sequence: CASSDTGSGNEKLFF. The CDR3 DNA sequence: TGTGCCAGCAGCGACACAGGGTCCGGTAATGAAAAACTGTTTTTT.

The chain has TRBV5-1 and TRBJ2-1, with 9 positions matching TRBD2. The germline CDR1 and CDR2 sequences are SGHRS and YFSETQ. This CDR3 has 16 residues. Losses at the gene ends were 2 bases for V and 7 bases for J; bases not matched to a gene: 10. The CDR3 sequence: CASSFEPGLAFNEQFF. CDR3 DNA sequence: TGCGCCAGCAGCTTTGAACCGGGACTAGCTTTTAATGAGCAGTTCTTC.

Comments on this clone: One junction end does not reproduce the germline sequence, and a read error may be involved. V and J are TRBV19 and TRBJ2-7; 10 bases line up with TRBD1. CDR1 and CDR2 from the germline V gene are LNHDA and SQIVND (reference sequence). The CDR3 is 14 amino acids. Here the CDR3 DNA reads TGTACCAGTAGTATAGCGACAGGGGGCGGCGAGCAGTACTTC. Translated, it gives CTSSIATGGGEQYF.

The chain is built from TRBV5-8 and TRBJ1-6; D remains ambiguous. Trimming removed 1 base from V and 3 bases from J, with 8 bases in between. From germline, CDR1 is SGHTS and CDR2 YDEGEE. This CDR3 has 15 residues. CDR3 in DNA: TGTGCCAGCAGCTTGTCGGAAAGCTATAATTCACCCCTCCACTTT. Amino acid sequence: CASSLSESYNSPLHF.

In DNA, the CDR3 is TGTGCCAGCAGTTTCTCCGGGACTAGCGCCACCGGGCAGTACTTC. It is translated as CASSFSGTSATGQYF. The chain links TRBV6-5 to TRBJ2-5; 10 bases fit TRBD2. Germline CDR1 is MNHEY and CDR2 is SVGAGI. The junction had 13 bases not matched to a gene; V was cut back by 4 bases and J by 11 bases. The CDR3 has 15 amino acids.

The chain recombines TRBV7-9 with TRBJ2-3; unclear D gene. The germline V and J ends were trimmed by 4 bases and 6 bases, with 17 bases remaining between them. CDR3 length: 15 residues. Germline lookup yields CDR1 SEHNR and CDR2 FQNEAQ (reference sequence). This CDR3 is CASSSLGPGADTQYF. CDR3 bases: TGTGCCAGCAGCTCCTTAGGTCCGGGTGCCGATACGCAGTATTTT.

Here the CDR3 DNA reads TGCAGTGCTAGAGAACGCGGTGAGCAGTTCTTC. Translation gives CSARERGEQFF. This sequence joins TRBV20-1 and TRBJ2-1; D is uncertain. Per the germline V gene, CDR1 is DFQATT and CDR2 is SNEGSKA (reference sequence). Trimming removed 0 bases from V and 9 bases from J, with 6 bases in between. The CDR3 length is 11 residues.

V usage is TRBV5-6 and J usage is TRBJ2-5; D remains unclear. There are 11 residues in the CDR3. Germline V lookup: CDR1 SGHDT, CDR2 YYEEEE. V gave up 2 bases and J gave up 2 bases, with 1 base separating them. CDR3 region: CASSFQETQYF. The DNA for the CDR3 is TGTGCCAGCAGCTTTCAAGAGACCCAGTACTTC.

The V call is TRBV5-1, the J call TRBJ2-1; TRBD1 aligns across 10 bases. The germline CDR1 and CDR2 sequences are SGHRS and YFSETQ. V was pared by 0 bases and J by 2 bases, with 5 bases of the junction left unmatched. This CDR3 has 17 amino acids. CDR3 DNA sequence: TGCGCCAGCAGCTTGGTTACCGGGACAGGGGCCTACAATGAGCAGTTCTTC. It translates to CASSLVTGTGAYNEQFF.

By share, this clone counts as large. This chain uses TRBV7-9 with TRBJ2-1; D gene unclear. CDR3 length: 13 residues. Deletions cut 1 base from V and 7 bases from J, with 8 bases between. CDR1 is SEHNR, CDR2 FQNEAQ, per germline (reference sequence). For the CDR3, the DNA is TGTGCCAGCAGCTTAGTCTCAACGAATGAGCAGTTCTTC. It encodes CASSLVSTNEQFF.

The genes are TRBV19 and TRBJ2-2, with D perhaps matching TRBD1 (6 bases). The ends were cut back, 7 bases at V and 15 bases at J, with 21 bases in the middle. The CDR3 has 13 residues. Germline CDR1 is LNHDA and CDR2 is SQIVND (reference sequence). The CDR3 loop reads CASTLGQFGSLFF. DNA for the CDR3: TGTGCCAGTACCCTTGGACAGTTTGGTTCGTTGTTTTTT.

This clone appeared a few times. This chain uses TRBV28 with TRBJ1-5; unclear D gene. Trimming took 7 bases from V and 1 from J, leaving 17 bases between them. In germline, CDR1 is MDHEN, CDR2 SYDVKM. The length of the CDR3 is 16 residues. This CDR3 reads CASIPPLGVSNQPQHF. As DNA, the CDR3 is TGTGCCAGCATCCCTCCCCTGGGTGTCAGCAATCAGCCCCAGCATTTT.

Remarks on this clone: The germline gene is not matched at one end of the junction; a read error may be the cause. Other DNA sequences from this sample encode an identical CDR3 as well. This sequence joins TRBV5-4 and TRBJ1-1, with D unclear. Germline values: CDR1 SGHNT, CDR2 YYREEE (reference sequence). CDR3 length: 15 residues. CDR3 region: CASSLRQTGNIEAFF. DNA of the CDR3: TGTGCCAGCAGCTTGAGGCAGACGGGGAACATTGAAGCTTTCTTT. Filled out from reference TRBV5-4 and TRBJ1-1, the complete variable domain reads ETGVTQSPTHLIKTRGQQVTLRCSSQSGHNTVSWYQQALGQGPQFIFQYYREEENGRGNFPPRFSGLQFPNYSSELNVNALELDDSALYLCASSLRQTGNIEAFFGQGTRLTVV.

In its sample, this clone was seen once. The V gene is TRBV14, the J gene TRBJ2-1; 9 bases line up with TRBD2. The germline V gene encodes CDR1 SGHDN and CDR2 FVKESK. V dropped 0 bases and J dropped 9; count of bases not matched to a gene: 9. This CDR3 is 16 amino acids long. CDR3 region: CASSQDWGGGAFEQFF. The CDR3 coding sequence is TGTGCCAGCAGCCAAGATTGGGGCGGGGGGGCCTTTGAGCAGTTCTTC.

The chain joins TRBV28 to TRBJ1-1; tentatively, D is TRBD1 (5 bases). CDR3 length equals 12 residues. Trimming removed 5 bases from V and 5 bases from J, with 9 bases in between. Germline V gives CDR1 MDHEN, CDR2 SYDVKM. Written as DNA, the CDR3 is TGTGCCAGCAGTCGAAAGGGGACTGAAGCTTTCTTT. Translated, it gives CASSRKGTEAFF. Full variable domain (rest looked up from reference TRBV28 and TRBJ1-1): DVKVTQSSRYLVKRTGEKVFLECVQDMDHENMFWYRQDPGLGLRLIYFSYDVKMKEKGDIPEGYSVSREKKERFSLILESASTNQTSMYLCASSRKGTEAFFGQGTRLTVV.

V gene TRBV6-6 combines with J gene TRBJ1-1; D is ambiguous. The V gene's germline CDR1 is MNHNY and CDR2 SVGAGI (reference sequence). The CDR3 loop spans 12 amino acids. Trimming left V 6 bases short and J 5 bases short, with 10 bases between. DNA of the CDR3: TGTGCCAGCAGCCCCACACAGACTGAAGCTTTCTTT. This encodes CASSPTQTEAFF.

This chain connects TRBV12-5 to TRBJ1-2; 9 bases map to TRBD1. Unmatched junction bases numbered 9, after V lost 0 bases and J lost 10 bases. CDR1 is LGHNT, CDR2 FRNRAP, per germline. The CDR3 loop spans 15 amino acids. In nucleotides, the CDR3 is TGTGCTAGTGGTTTGGTAATGACAGGGGGAGTTTCCTACACCTTC. This gives the protein CASGLVMTGGVSYTF.

The chain has TRBV25-1 and TRBJ1-2; D is uncertain. Trimming cost V 6 bases and J 4 bases, with 12 bases left between them. Germline V gene data show CDR1 as MGHDK and CDR2 as SYGVNS. This CDR3 is built from 13 residues. CDR3 region: CASSPGRSYGYTF. CDR3 nucleotide sequence: TGTGCCAGCAGCCCCGGACGTAGCTATGGCTACACCTTC.

V gene TRBV2 combines with J gene TRBJ1-4; no clear D. The germline CDR1 and CDR2 sequences are SNHLY and FYNNEI. The V gene lost 6 bases and the J gene lost 3 bases, with 5 bases spanning the gap. The CDR3 contains 12 residues. DNA of the CDR3: TGTGCCAGCAGAAGGCCTAATGAAAAACTGTTTTTT. This encodes CASRRPNEKLFF.

V gene TRBV5-6 combines with J gene TRBJ1-4; D unclear. Germline V gives CDR1 SGHDT, CDR2 YYEEEE. This CDR3 contains 14 residues. V was shortened by 0 bases and J by 4 bases, with 7 bases between the two germline ends. The CDR3 region has the DNA TGTGCCAGCAGCTTGGGTCATTTTAATGAAAAACTGTTTTTT. This codes for CASSLGHFNEKLFF. Based on the CDR3 plus reference TRBV5-6 and TRBJ1-4, the full variable domain is DAGVTQSPTHLIKTRGQQVTLRCSPKSGHDTVSWYQQALGQGPQFIFQYYEEEERQRGNFPDRFSGHQFPNYSSELNVNALLLGDSALYLCASSLGHFNEKLFFGSGTQLSVL.

This chain connects TRBV11-2 to TRBJ2-3; no reliable D call. Deletions cut 5 bases from V and 2 bases from J, with 14 bases between. This CDR3 has 15 residues. Germline V lookup: CDR1 SGHAT, CDR2 FQNNGV. The CDR3 DNA follows: TGTGCCAGCAGCAAGCAGCCCCTAGACACAGATACGCAGTATTTT. Translation gives CASSKQPLDTDTQYF.

CDR3 amino acids: CASETLRAGELFF. CDR3 in DNA: TGTGCCAGTGAGACACTTCGCGCCGGGGAGCTGTTTTTT. This rearrangement joins TRBV19 to TRBJ2-2; D is ambiguous. CDR3 length: 13 residues. CDR1 and CDR2 from the germline V gene are LNHDA and SQIVND (reference sequence). V lost 8 bases, J lost 6 bases, and 13 bases lay in between.

The CDR3 nucleotides are TGTGCCAGCAGGCTCGCGGAAGACACCGGGGAGCTGTTTTTT. Protein: CASRLAEDTGELFF. The chain links TRBV6-9 to TRBJ2-2; D ambiguous. Deletions cut 6 bases from V and 3 bases from J, with 11 bases between. The CDR3 spans 14 residues. Germline CDR1 MNHGY, CDR2 SVAAGI.